This TCR beta chain was captured by sequencing in a study of blood T cell repertoires in COVID-19. V was trimmed by 0 bases and J by 0 bases, leaving 11 bases between them. This CDR3 comprises 16 residues. Methods used by the authors: Amplification of reference gene primers provided the estimated nucleated cell counts. Measured with immunoSEQ multiplex PCR; TCRdb has only the in-frame clones, and not every one. Clone size and the V and J calls come from that table; the DNA yielded D and trimming. Of approximately 220,000 clones in the sample, 88% were seen once. Material: PBMCs or T cells enriched from blood (not recorded which). The clonotype originates from a young woman who had recovered from COVID-19. The chain carries TRBV23-1 and TRBJ2-5; D may be TRBD1 (6 bases). TRBV23-1 qualifies as an ORF whose function is uncertain. CDR3 nucleotide sequence: TGCGCCAGCAGTCAATCGACAGGAATTTACCAAGAGACCCAGTACTTC. Protein product: CASSQSTGIYQETQYF.